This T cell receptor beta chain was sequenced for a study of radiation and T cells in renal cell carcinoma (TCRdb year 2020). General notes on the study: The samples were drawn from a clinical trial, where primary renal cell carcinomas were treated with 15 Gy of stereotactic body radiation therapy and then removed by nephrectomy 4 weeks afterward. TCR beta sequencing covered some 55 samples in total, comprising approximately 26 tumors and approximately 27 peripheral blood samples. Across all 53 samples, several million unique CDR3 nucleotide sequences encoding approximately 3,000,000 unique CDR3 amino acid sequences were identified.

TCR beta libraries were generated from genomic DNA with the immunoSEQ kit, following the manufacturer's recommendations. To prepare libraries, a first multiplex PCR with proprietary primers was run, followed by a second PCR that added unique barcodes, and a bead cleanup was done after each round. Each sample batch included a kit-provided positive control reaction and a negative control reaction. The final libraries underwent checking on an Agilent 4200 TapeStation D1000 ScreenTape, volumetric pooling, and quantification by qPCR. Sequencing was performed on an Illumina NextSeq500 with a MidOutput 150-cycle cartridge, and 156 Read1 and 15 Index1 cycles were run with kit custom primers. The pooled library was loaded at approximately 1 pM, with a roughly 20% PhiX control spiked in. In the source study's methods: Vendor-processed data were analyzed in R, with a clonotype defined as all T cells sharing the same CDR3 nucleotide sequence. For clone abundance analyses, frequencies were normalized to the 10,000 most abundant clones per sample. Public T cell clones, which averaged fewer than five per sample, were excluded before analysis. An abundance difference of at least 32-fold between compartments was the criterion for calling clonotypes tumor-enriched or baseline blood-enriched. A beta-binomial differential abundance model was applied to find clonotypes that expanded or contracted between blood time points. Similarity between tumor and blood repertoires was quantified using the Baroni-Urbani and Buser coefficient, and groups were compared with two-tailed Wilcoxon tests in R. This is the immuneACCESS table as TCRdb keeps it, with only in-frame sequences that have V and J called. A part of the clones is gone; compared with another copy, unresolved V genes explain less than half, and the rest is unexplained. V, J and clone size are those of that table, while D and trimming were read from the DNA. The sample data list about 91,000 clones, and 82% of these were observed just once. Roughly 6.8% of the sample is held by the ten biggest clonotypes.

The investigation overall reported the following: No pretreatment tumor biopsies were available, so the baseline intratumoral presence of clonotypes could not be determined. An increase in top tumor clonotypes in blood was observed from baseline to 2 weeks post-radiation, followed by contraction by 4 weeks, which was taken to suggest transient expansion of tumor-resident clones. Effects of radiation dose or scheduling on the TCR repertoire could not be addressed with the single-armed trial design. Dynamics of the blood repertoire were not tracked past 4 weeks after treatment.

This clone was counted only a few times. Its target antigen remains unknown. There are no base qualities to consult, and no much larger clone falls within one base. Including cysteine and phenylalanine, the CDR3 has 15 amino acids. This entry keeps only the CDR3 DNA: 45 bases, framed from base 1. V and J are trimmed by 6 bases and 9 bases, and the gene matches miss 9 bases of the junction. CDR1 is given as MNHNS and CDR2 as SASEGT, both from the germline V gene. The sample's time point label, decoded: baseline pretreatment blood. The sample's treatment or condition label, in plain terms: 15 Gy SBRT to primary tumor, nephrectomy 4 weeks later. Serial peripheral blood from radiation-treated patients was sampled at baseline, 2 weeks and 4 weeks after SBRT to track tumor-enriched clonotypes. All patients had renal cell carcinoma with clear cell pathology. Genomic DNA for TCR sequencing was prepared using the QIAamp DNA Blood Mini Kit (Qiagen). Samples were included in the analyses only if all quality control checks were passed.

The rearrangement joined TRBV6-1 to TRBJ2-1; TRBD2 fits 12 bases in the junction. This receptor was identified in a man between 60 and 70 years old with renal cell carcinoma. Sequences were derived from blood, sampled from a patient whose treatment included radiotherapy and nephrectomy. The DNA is TGTGCCAGCAGATTCTCTGGACTAGCGGGATCTGAGCAGTTCTTC. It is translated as CASRFSGLAGSEQFF.